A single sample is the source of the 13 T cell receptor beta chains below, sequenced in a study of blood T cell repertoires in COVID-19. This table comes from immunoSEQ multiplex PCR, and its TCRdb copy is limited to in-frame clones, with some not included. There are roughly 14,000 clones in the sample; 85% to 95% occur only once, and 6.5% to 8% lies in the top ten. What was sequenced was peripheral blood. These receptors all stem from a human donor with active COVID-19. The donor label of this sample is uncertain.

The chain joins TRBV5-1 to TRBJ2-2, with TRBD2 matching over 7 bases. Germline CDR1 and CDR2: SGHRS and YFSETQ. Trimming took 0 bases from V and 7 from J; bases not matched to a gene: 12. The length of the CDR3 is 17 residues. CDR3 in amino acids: CASSLVAGAPLGGELFF. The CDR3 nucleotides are TGCGCCAGCAGCTTGGTGGCGGGAGCCCCTTTGGGCGGGGAGCTGTTTTTT.

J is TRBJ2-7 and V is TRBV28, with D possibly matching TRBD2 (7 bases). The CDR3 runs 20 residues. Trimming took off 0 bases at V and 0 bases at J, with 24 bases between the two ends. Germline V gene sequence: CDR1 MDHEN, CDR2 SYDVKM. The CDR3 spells CASSLWAMGATSESSYEQYF. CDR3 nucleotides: TGTGCCAGCAGTTTATGGGCCATGGGGGCCACTAGCGAAAGCTCCTACGAGCAGTACTTC.

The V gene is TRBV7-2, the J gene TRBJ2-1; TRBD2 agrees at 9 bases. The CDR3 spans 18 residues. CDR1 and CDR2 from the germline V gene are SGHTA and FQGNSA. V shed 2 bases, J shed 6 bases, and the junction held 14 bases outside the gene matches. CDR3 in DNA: TGTGCCAGCAGCTTAACGCGTGGGAAGGCGGGGGGGCGCAATGAGCAGTTCTTC. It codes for CASSLTRGKAGGRNEQFF.

The CDR3: CASSLNIVGGRYNEQFF. CDR3 bases: TGCGCCAGCAGCCTCAACATAGTGGGAGGACGGTACAATGAGCAGTTCTTC. The chain combines TRBV4-1 with TRBJ2-1, with a tentative D call TRBD2 (6 bases). CDR3 size: 17 residues. Germline V gene data show CDR1 as MGHRA and CDR2 as YSYEKL. V lost 4 bases and J 4 bases, leaving 20 bases between the germline ends.

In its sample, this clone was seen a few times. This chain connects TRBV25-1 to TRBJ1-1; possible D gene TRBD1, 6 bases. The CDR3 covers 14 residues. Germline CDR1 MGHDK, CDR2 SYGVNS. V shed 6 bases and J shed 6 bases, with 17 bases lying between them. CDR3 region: CASRSYRDQAEAFF. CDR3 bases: TGTGCCAGCAGGTCCTACAGGGACCAGGCTGAAGCTTTCTTT.

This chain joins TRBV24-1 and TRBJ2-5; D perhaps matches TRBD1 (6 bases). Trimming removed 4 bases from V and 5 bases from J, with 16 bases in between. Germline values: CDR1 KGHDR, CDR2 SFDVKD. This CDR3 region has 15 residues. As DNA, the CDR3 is TGTGCCACCAGTGAACCCAGGGGATCTGGGGAGACCCAGTACTTC. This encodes CATSEPRGSGETQYF.

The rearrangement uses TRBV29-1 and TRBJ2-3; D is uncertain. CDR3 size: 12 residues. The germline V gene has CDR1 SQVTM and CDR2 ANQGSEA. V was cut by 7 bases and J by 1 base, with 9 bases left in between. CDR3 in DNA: TGCAGCGCAGGCCAGGGCACAGATACGCAGTATTTT. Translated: CSAGQGTDTQYF.

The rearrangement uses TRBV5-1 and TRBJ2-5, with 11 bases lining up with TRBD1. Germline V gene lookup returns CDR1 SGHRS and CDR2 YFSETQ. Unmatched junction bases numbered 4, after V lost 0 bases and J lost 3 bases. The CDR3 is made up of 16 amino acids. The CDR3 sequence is CASSLEGQGVEETQYF. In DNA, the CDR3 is TGCGCCAGCAGCTTGGAGGGACAGGGGGTAGAAGAGACCCAGTACTTC.

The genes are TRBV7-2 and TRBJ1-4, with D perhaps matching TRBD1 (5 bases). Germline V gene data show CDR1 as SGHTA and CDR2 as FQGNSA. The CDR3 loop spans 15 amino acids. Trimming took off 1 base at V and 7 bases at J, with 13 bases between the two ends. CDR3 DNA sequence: TGTGCCAGCAGCTTAGGGGGGGTAGCTATTGAAAAACTGTTTTTT. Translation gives CASSLGGVAIEKLFF.

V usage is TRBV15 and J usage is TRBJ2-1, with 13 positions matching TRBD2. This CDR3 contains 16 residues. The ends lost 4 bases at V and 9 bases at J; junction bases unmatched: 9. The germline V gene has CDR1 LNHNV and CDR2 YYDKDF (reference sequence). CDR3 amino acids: CATSKSLTSGGREQFF. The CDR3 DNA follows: TGTGCCACCAGCAAATCGTTGACTAGCGGGGGGCGTGAGCAGTTCTTC.

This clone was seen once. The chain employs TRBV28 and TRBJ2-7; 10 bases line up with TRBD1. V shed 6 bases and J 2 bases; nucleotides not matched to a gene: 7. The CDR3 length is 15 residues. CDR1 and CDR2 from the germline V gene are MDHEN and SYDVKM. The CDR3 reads CASSNSGQGPYEQYF. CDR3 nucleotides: TGTGCCAGCAGCAACTCGGGACAGGGGCCCTACGAGCAGTACTTC.

DNA for the CDR3: TGTGCCAGCAGGATAGCGGGAGTCGAGCAGTACTTC. Its protein is CASRIAGVEQYF. This chain connects TRBV6-5 to TRBJ2-7; 9 bases agree with TRBD2. This CDR3 is built from 12 residues. V shed 6 bases, J shed 6 bases, and the junction held 3 bases outside the gene matches. Germline lookup yields CDR1 MNHEY and CDR2 SVGAGI.

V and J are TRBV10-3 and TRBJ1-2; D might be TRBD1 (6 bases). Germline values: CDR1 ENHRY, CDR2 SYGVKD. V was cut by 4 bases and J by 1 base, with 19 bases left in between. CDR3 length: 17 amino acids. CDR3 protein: CAISGSSGGAVNYGYTF. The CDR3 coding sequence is TGTGCCATCAGTGGATCCTCCGGGGGGGCAGTTAACTATGGCTACACCTTC.